The T cell receptor (beta chain) described here comes from a study of metastatic and nonmetastatic thyroid tumors. The germline gives CDR1 MNHEY, CDR2 SMNVEV (reference sequence). Trimming stripped 5 bases from V and 4 bases from J, with 12 bases between. This CDR3 spans 13 amino acids. Prior to thyroid surgery, none of the patients had received any treatment. With MiXCR, TCRdb reprocessed the PCR reads. The data hold tens of thousands of clones, with approximately 14% observed a single time. What was sequenced was blood. The chain employs TRBV27 and TRBJ2-7; possibly TRBD2 for D (5 bases). This TCR was recovered from a male donor with papillary thyroid cancer or a benign thyroid nodule (not recorded which). Some clones in this sample may be carry-over from other donors' samples. This chain's CDR3 is CASSLRGAYEQYF. In DNA, the CDR3 is TGTGCCAGCAGTCTCCGGGGTGCATACGAGCAGTACTTC.